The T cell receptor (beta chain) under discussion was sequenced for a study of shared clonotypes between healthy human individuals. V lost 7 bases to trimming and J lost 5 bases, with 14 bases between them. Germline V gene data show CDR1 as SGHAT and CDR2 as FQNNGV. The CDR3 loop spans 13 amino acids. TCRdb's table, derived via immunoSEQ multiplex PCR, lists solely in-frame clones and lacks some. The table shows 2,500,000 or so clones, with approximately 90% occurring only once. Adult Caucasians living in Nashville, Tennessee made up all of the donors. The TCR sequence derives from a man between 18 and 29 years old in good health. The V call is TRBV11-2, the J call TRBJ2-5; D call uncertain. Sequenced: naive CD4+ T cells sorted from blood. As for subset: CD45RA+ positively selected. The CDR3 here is CASTTAPGETQYF. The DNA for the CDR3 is TGTGCCAGCACGACTGCCCCGGGCGAGACCCAGTACTTC. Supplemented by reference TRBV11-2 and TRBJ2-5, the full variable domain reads EAGVAQSPRYKIIEKRQSVAFWCNPISGHATLYWYQQILGQGPKLLIQFQNNGVVDDSQLPKDRFSAERLKGVDSTLKIQPAKLEDSAVYLCASTTAPGETQYFGPGTRLLVL.